The 30 T cell receptor beta chains below were found in one sample sequenced in a study of T cell responses to AZD1222 COVID-19 vaccine. Produced via immunoSEQ multiplex PCR; TCRdb's table is partial and in-frame only. Of tens of thousands of clones in the sample, about nine tenths were seen once. This material consisted of peripheral blood, taken on day 0 of AZD1222 vaccination. The receptor set was obtained from an adult in good health.

V gene TRBV20-1 combines with J gene TRBJ2-3; the D call may be TRBD1 or TRBD2 (5 bases each). The V gene lost 5 bases and the J gene lost 4 bases, with 7 bases spanning the gap. The CDR3 has 11 residues. CDR1 is DFQATT, CDR2 SNEGSKA, per germline (reference sequence). In DNA form, the CDR3 reads TGCAGTGCTGGGGGTCCAGATACGCAGTATTTT. Its protein product is CSAGGPDTQYF.

The V and J genes are TRBV14 and TRBJ1-4; TRBD1 might be the D (5 bases). CDR3 length equals 15 residues. Germline V lookup: CDR1 SGHDN, CDR2 FVKESK. Trimming pared 2 bases from V and 0 bases from J, leaving 7 bases between. CDR3 amino acids: CASSQWGATNEKLFF. CDR3 DNA: TGTGCCAGCAGCCAATGGGGGGCAACTAATGAAAAACTGTTTTTT.

This chain joins TRBV5-1 and TRBJ1-2; D perhaps matches TRBD1 (5 bases). This CDR3 has 13 residues. The germline V gene has CDR1 SGHRS and CDR2 YFSETQ. V dropped 3 bases and J dropped 0 bases, with 6 bases sitting between them. CDR3 residues: CASSWDANYGYTF. In DNA, the CDR3 is TGCGCCAGCAGCTGGGACGCTAACTATGGCTACACCTTC.

The rearrangement joins TRBV6-1 to TRBJ1-2; D not resolved. Per germline, CDR1 MNHNS and CDR2 SASEGT. The CDR3 consists of 15 residues. Trimming left V 2 bases short and J 4 bases short, with 14 bases between. CDR3 sequence: CASSETKGELYGYTF. CDR3 DNA sequence: TGTGCCAGCAGTGAAACGAAGGGCGAACTCTATGGCTACACCTTC.

The rearrangement joins TRBV5-1 to TRBJ2-2; D is unclear. Trimming shortened V by 0 bases and J by 1 base, and 4 bases separated the two germline ends. Germline assignment: CDR1 SGHRS and CDR2 YFSETQ. The CDR3 totals 14 residues. CDR3 bases: TGCGCCAGCAGCTTGGTAGGGAACACCGGGGAGCTGTTTTTT. As protein: CASSLVGNTGELFF.

This clone was observed a few times. The chain is built from TRBV6-5 and TRBJ2-7; 12 bases agree with TRBD1. Germline loops: CDR1 MNHEY, CDR2 SVGAGI. Losses at the gene ends were 3 bases for V and 4 bases for J; bases not matched to a gene: 4. CDR3 length: 15 residues. This CDR3 is CASSYGTGGAYEQYF. The CDR3 DNA reads as TGTGCCAGCAGTTATGGGACAGGGGGCGCGTACGAGCAGTACTTC.

The chain recombines TRBV30 with TRBJ1-2, with 8 nucleotides matching TRBD1. This CDR3 region has 11 residues. The V gene's germline CDR1 is GTSNPN and CDR2 SVGIG (reference sequence). CDR3 bases: TGTGGGACAGGGAGAAACTATGGCTACACCTTC. The encoded protein is CGTGRNYGYTF. The whole variable domain, filled in from reference TRBV30 and TRBJ1-2, reads SQTIHQWPATLVQPVGSPLSLECTVEGTSNPNLYWYRQAAGRGLQLLFYSVGIGQISSEVPQNLSASRPQDRQFILSSKKLLLSDSGFYLCGTGRNYGYTFGSGTRLTVV.

This clone has just one count. The chain uses TRBV2 and TRBJ2-1; perhaps D is TRBD1 or TRBD2 (5 bases each). Germline CDR1 is SNHLY and CDR2 is FYNNEI. V was shortened by 1 base and J by 16 bases, with 14 bases between the two germline ends. The CDR3 length is 12 residues. DNA for the CDR3: TGTGCCAGCAGTGAAGAGACTTCTCGGGGCTTCTTC. It is translated as CASSEETSRGFF.

The V and J genes are TRBV11-1 and TRBJ1-3, with a tentative D call TRBD1 (6 bases). The CDR3 runs 13 residues. V was clipped by 5 bases and J by 4 bases, with 9 bases between them. CDR1 is SGHAT, CDR2 FQDESV, per germline (reference sequence). The CDR3 is CASSRTAGNTIYF. Written as DNA, the CDR3 is TGTGCCAGCAGCCGGACAGCCGGAAACACCATATATTTT.

The CDR3 nucleotides are TGTGCCAGCAGCTTCGGACAGGGGAGCTCCTACAATGAGCAGTTCTTC. Translated: CASSFGQGSSYNEQFF. This chain joins TRBV9 and TRBJ2-1; TRBD1 matches 9 bases. Germline V CDR1 and CDR2: SGDLS, YYNGEE. With 4 bases clipped from V and 0 bases from J, the junction kept 5 bases outside the gene matches. This CDR3 spans 16 amino acids.

The CDR3 sequence: CASTGAGAIYNEQFF. The CDR3 DNA follows: TGTGCCAGCACGGGAGCGGGGGCAATCTACAATGAGCAGTTCTTC. The chain joins TRBV2 to TRBJ2-1, with 8 bases fitting TRBD2. Germline V CDR1 and CDR2: SNHLY, FYNNEI. V was pared by 7 bases and J by 3 bases, with 8 bases of the junction left unmatched. This CDR3 region has 15 residues.

This clone showed up just once. The chain uses TRBV18 and TRBJ1-1; D possibly corresponds to TRBD1 (5 bases). This CDR3 region has 12 residues. The germline V and J ends were trimmed by 4 bases and 11 bases, with 14 bases remaining between them. Germline V gene lookup returns CDR1 KGHSH and CDR2 LQKENI. Here the CDR3 reads CASSQLGDAAFF. The CDR3 DNA reads TGTGCCAGCTCACAACTGGGGGATGCGGCTTTCTTT.

The V call is TRBV18, the J call TRBJ1-1; weak D call: TRBD1 (6 bases). The CDR3 has 16 amino acids. In germline, CDR1 is KGHSH, CDR2 LQKENI. V was clipped by 5 bases and J by 3 bases, with 19 bases between them. The CDR3, as DNA: TGTGCCAGCTCAGAAAGCCTGCAGGGGTGGTACACTGAAGCTTTCTTT. It is translated as CASSESLQGWYTEAFF.

V usage is TRBV18 and J usage is TRBJ2-2; D not resolved. Deletions cut 4 bases from V and 5 bases from J, with 5 bases between. Per germline, CDR1 KGHSH and CDR2 LQKENI. The CDR3 is 12 amino acids. The chain's CDR3 is CASSQGTGELFF. As DNA, the CDR3 is TGTGCCAGCTCACAAGGTACCGGGGAGCTGTTTTTT.

The chain recombines TRBV25-1 with TRBJ2-3, with 8 nucleotides matching TRBD1. The V gene's germline CDR1 is MGHDK and CDR2 SYGVNS. V lost 6 bases, J lost 4 bases, and 3 bases stayed unmatched. The CDR3 is made up of 13 amino acids. CDR3 sequence (DNA): TGTGCCAGCAGCTTACAGGGGGCAGATACGCAGTATTTT. Its translation is CASSLQGADTQYF.

The chain carries TRBV19 and TRBJ1-5, with 7 bases that match TRBD1. With V trimmed by 7 bases and J by 5 bases, 8 bases remained unmatched. The length of the CDR3 is 14 residues. Germline CDR1 LNHDA, CDR2 SQIVND (reference sequence). This CDR3 is CASTMGQWDQPQHF. The CDR3, as DNA: TGTGCCAGTACCATGGGACAGTGGGATCAGCCCCAGCATTTT.

The chain is built from TRBV9 and TRBJ2-5; TRBD2 matches at 7 bases. This CDR3 comprises 15 residues. Germline V gene sequence: CDR1 SGDLS, CDR2 YYNGEE. V trimming: 1 base; J trimming: 2 bases; junction bases outside the gene matches: 5. The CDR3 region is CASSVTSGAQETQYF. The CDR3 DNA reads as TGTGCCAGCAGCGTAACCAGCGGGGCTCAAGAGACCCAGTACTTC.

The genes are TRBV11-2 and TRBJ1-2; possible D gene TRBD1, 5 bases. Trimming removed 5 bases at V and 8 bases at J, with 21 bases between. In germline, CDR1 is SGHAT, CDR2 FQNNGV. CDR3 length equals 15 residues. CDR3 sequence reads: CASSEWGSRQSGYTF. The CDR3 coding sequence is TGTGCCAGCAGCGAATGGGGGAGCCGACAGAGCGGCTACACCTTC.

The chain joins TRBV18 to TRBJ1-1; TRBD1 might be the D (6 bases). V lost 6 bases and J lost 4, with 15 bases in between. CDR3 length: 14 amino acids. Per germline, CDR1 KGHSH and CDR2 LQKENI. The CDR3 nucleotides are TGTGCCAGCTCCCAGTCAGAGGGGGGCACTGAAGCTTTCTTT. This gives the protein CASSQSEGGTEAFF.

For the CDR3, the DNA is TGTGCCAGCAGCTTGGCCGGATTTCAAGAGACCCAGTACTTC. The encoded protein is CASSLAGFQETQYF. This sequence joins TRBV5-6 and TRBJ2-5, with no clear D. The CDR3 is 14 amino acids. Germline CDR1 is SGHDT and CDR2 is YYEEEE. Between the trimmed V and J ends, which lost 0 bases and 2 bases, there was a span of 8 bases.

This rearrangement joins TRBV19 to TRBJ2-4; D is perhaps TRBD1 (6 bases). CDR1 and CDR2 from the germline V gene are LNHDA and SQIVND (reference sequence). The CDR3 consists of 14 residues. V was pared by 6 bases and J by 9 bases, with 18 bases between. This CDR3 reads CASRTGDTVSIQYF. The DNA of the CDR3 is TGTGCCAGTAGGACAGGCGATACCGTAAGCATTCAGTACTTC.

CDR3 residues: CASSLEWGAGYTF. The CDR3 nucleotides read TGTGCCAGCAGTTTAGAATGGGGGGCTGGCTACACCTTC. The genes are TRBV28 and TRBJ1-2; the D gene is possibly TRBD1 (6 bases). CDR3 size: 13 residues. CDR1 is MDHEN, CDR2 SYDVKM, per germline. Trimming cost V 2 bases and J 7 bases, with 11 bases left between them.

The rearrangement uses TRBV28 and TRBJ2-5, with 7 bases identical to TRBD2. The germline gives CDR1 MDHEN, CDR2 SYDVKM. The V gene end was trimmed by 7 bases and the J gene end by 5 bases; junction bases not matched to a gene: 10. The CDR3 loop spans 14 amino acids. Written as DNA, the CDR3 is TGTGCCAGCATAGCCGGGGGGTCCATGGAGACCCAGTACTTC. Protein product: CASIAGGSMETQYF.

The chain joins TRBV7-2 to TRBJ1-2; D not resolved. Trimming took 5 bases from V and 8 from J, leaving 15 bases between them. The germline V gene has CDR1 SGHTA and CDR2 FQGNSA. The CDR3 length is 13 residues. The CDR3 is CASSLTSPKGYTF. The CDR3 region has the DNA TGTGCCAGCAGCCTAACTTCCCCCAAGGGCTACACCTTC.

The V gene is TRBV7-9, the J gene TRBJ1-2, with a tentative D call TRBD1 (5 bases). CDR3 length: 19 residues. The V gene's germline CDR1 is SEHNR and CDR2 FQNEAQ (reference sequence). The ends were cut back, 1 base at V and 2 bases at J, with 23 bases in the middle. CDR3 DNA sequence: TGTGCCAGCAGCTTAGGGGGGTCGGCCGGCAAGTCCTCCAACTATGGCTACACCTTC. This translates into CASSLGGSAGKSSNYGYTF.

The chain employs TRBV6-5 and TRBJ1-5, with a tentative D call TRBD1 (6 bases). Between the trimmed V and J ends, which lost 2 bases and 3 bases, there was a span of 11 bases. CDR1 and CDR2 from the germline V gene are MNHEY and SVGAGI. The CDR3 consists of 15 residues. The CDR3 spells CASSYGQGHNQPQHF. CDR3 in DNA: TGTGCCAGCAGTTACGGGCAGGGGCACAATCAGCCCCAGCATTTT.

This chain connects TRBV7-2 to TRBJ1-1; D unresolved. Germline V gene lookup returns CDR1 SGHTA and CDR2 FQGNSA. The CDR3 sequence is 16 residues long. V gave up 2 bases and J gave up 0 bases, with 13 bases separating them. The CDR3 spells CASSLYNPFMNTEAFF. The CDR3 DNA sequence: TGTGCCAGCAGCTTATACAACCCTTTCATGAACACTGAAGCTTTCTTT.

In its sample, this clone was seen once. The rearrangement uses TRBV6-1 and TRBJ2-7; D gene uncertain. Germline values: CDR1 MNHNS, CDR2 SASEGT. Trimming cost V 2 bases and J 2 bases, with 13 bases left between them. This CDR3 has 15 amino acids. CDR3 DNA sequence: TGTGCCAGCAGTGAATACCTGAACCCAGCCTACGAGCAGTACTTC. It encodes CASSEYLNPAYEQYF.

The chain recombines TRBV28 with TRBJ2-3; D gene unclear. The germline V gene encodes CDR1 MDHEN and CDR2 SYDVKM. The CDR3 totals 14 residues. V was trimmed by 2 bases and J by 0 bases, leaving 6 bases between them. DNA of the CDR3: TGTGCCAGCAGTTTAACAGCTAGCACAGATACGCAGTATTTT. The encoded protein is CASSLTASTDTQYF.

This chain links TRBV27 with TRBJ1-3, with TRBD1 matching 7 bases. Germline CDR1 is MNHEY and CDR2 is SMNVEV (reference sequence). V trimming: 4 bases; J trimming: 3 bases; junction bases outside the gene matches: 9. The CDR3 is made up of 16 amino acids. The CDR3 region has the DNA TGTGCCAGCAGTTCCCTGACAGGGCACCGTGGAAACACCATATATTTT. Its translation: CASSSLTGHRGNTIYF.